The 19 T cell receptor beta chains below all came from one sample that was sequenced in a study of cytotoxic CD8 clonotypes in ibrutinib-treated CLL (dated by TCRdb to 2020 to 2023). In light of the paper, this sample's time point label describes: roughly 25 months on ibrutinib. Libraries were prepared through the immunoSEQ multiplex PCR assay. TCRdb took this table from immuneACCESS and kept in-frame rearrangements with V and J called. Such tables lack part of the clones; where checked against another copy, unresolved V genes explain under half of the gap, and the rest is unexplained. This sample gives approximately 200,000 clones in total; over 60% of them show up just once. The top ten hold 13% of the sample. The sample here was PBMCs, taken after 24 months of ibrutinib treatment. All receptors derive from a human donor with chronic lymphocytic leukemia.

Remarks on this clone: Other DNA sequences in the same sample also yield this CDR3. The chain is built from TRBV9 and TRBJ1-3; TRBD1 might be the D (5 bases). The CDR3 consists of 14 residues. V lost 3 bases and J 0 bases, leaving 7 bases between the germline ends. Germline V lookup: CDR1 SGDLS, CDR2 YYNGEE. CDR3 protein: CASSGDSSGNTIYF. The CDR3 DNA reads as TGTGCCAGCAGCGGCGACAGCTCTGGAAACACCATATATTTT.

The chain combines TRBV11-1 with TRBJ2-4, with TRBD2 identical over 8 bases. In germline, CDR1 is SGHAT, CDR2 FQDESV (reference sequence). The CDR3 runs to 19 residues. The trim removed 2 bases at V and 0 bases at J, leaving 12 bases unmatched. The CDR3 spells CASSLKAGGLDLAKNIQYF. In DNA, the CDR3 is TGTGCCAGCAGCTTAAAGGCGGGAGGCCTAGATCTAGCCAAAAACATTCAGTACTTC. Together with reference TRBV11-1 and TRBJ2-4, the CDR3 gives the full variable domain: EAEVAQSPRYKITEKSQAVAFWCDPISGHATLYWYRQILGQGPELLVQFQDESVVDDSQLPKDRFSAERLKGVDSTLKIQPAELGDSAMYLCASSLKAGGLDLAKNIQYFGAGTRLSVL.

V and J are TRBV6-5 and TRBJ1-2; the D gene is possibly TRBD1 (5 bases). Germline values: CDR1 MNHEY, CDR2 SVGAGI. The CDR3 sequence is 15 residues long. V lost 10 bases and J 2 bases, leaving 20 bases between the germline ends. The CDR3 loop is CATGQQGRLNYGYTF. The CDR3 bases are TGTGCCACCGGACAACAAGGCAGGTTAAACTATGGCTACACCTTC.

This chain links TRBV30 with TRBJ2-7, with 7 bases matching TRBD1. Germline V CDR1 and CDR2: GTSNPN, SVGIG (reference sequence). Losses at the gene ends were 4 bases for V and 0 bases for J; bases not matched to a gene: 3. The CDR3 is made up of 13 amino acids. The CDR3 here is CAWKRQGSYEQYF. CDR3 nucleotides: TGTGCCTGGAAGAGACAGGGCTCCTACGAGCAGTACTTC. Complete variable domain (other parts from reference TRBV30 and TRBJ2-7): SQTIHQWPATLVQPVGSPLSLECTVEGTSNPNLYWYRQAAGRGLQLLFYSVGIGQISSEVPQNLSASRPQDRQFILSSKKLLLSDSGFYLCAWKRQGSYEQYFGPGTRLTVT.

The chain uses TRBV18 and TRBJ2-7; D is perhaps TRBD1 (5 bases). CDR1 and CDR2 from the germline V gene are KGHSH and LQKENI. V was pared by 3 bases and J by 3 bases, with 9 bases between. CDR3 length: 13 amino acids. CDR3 residues: CASSPGLGYEQYF. In DNA form, the CDR3 reads TGTGCCAGCTCACCGGGGCTGGGCTACGAGCAGTACTTC.

As for this clone: Within the sample, other DNA sequences also encode this same CDR3. V gene TRBV6-5 combines with J gene TRBJ2-2; D is undetermined. The germline V gene has CDR1 MNHEY and CDR2 SVGAGI. This CDR3 region has 14 residues. V was cut by 2 bases and J by 1 base, with 5 bases left in between. Here the CDR3 DNA reads TGTGCCAGCAGTTACAGGAGGAACACCGGGGAGCTGTTTTTT. Protein sequence: CASSYRRNTGELFF.

The chain uses TRBV15 and TRBJ2-7; D is uncertain. Per germline, CDR1 LNHNV and CDR2 YYDKDF (reference sequence). The CDR3 length is 14 residues. V lost 5 bases and J 2 bases, leaving 13 bases between the germline ends. This chain's CDR3 is CATSSRNTAYEQYF. CDR3 DNA: TGTGCCACCAGCTCACGTAATACAGCCTACGAGCAGTACTTC.

This rearrangement joins TRBV4-1 to TRBJ2-3, with D perhaps matching TRBD1 (5 bases). The CDR3 contains 16 residues. Deletions cut 3 bases from V and 0 bases from J, with 13 bases between. Germline values: CDR1 MGHRA, CDR2 YSYEKL. In DNA form, the CDR3 reads TGCGCCAGCAGCCAGGCGACAGCTTCTAGCACAGATACGCAGTATTTT. This encodes CASSQATASSTDTQYF.

The genes are TRBV27 and TRBJ2-1, with unresolved D. V lost 2 bases, J lost 6 bases, and 8 bases lay in between. The length of the CDR3 is 13 residues. Germline CDR1 reads MNHEY; CDR2 reads SMNVEV (reference sequence). In nucleotides, the CDR3 is TGTGCCAGCAGTTTAAAGCTTTTCAATGAGCAGTTCTTC. Its protein is CASSLKLFNEQFF.

This chain links TRBV4-3 with TRBJ1-2; TRBD1 matches 8 bases. The germline CDR1 and CDR2 sequences are LGHNA and YSLEER. V dropped 0 bases and J dropped 4; count of bases not matched to a gene: 4. The CDR3 is 15 residues long. CDR3 sequence: CASSQDRTGSYGYTF. For the CDR3, the DNA is TGCGCCAGCAGCCAAGATCGGACAGGGAGCTATGGCTACACCTTC.

The chain carries TRBV5-1 and TRBJ1-1; D possibly corresponds to TRBD1 (5 bases). CDR1 is SGHRS and CDR2 is YFSETQ in the germline V gene. The length of the CDR3 is 13 residues. Trimming shortened V by 3 bases and J by 1 base, and 7 bases separated the two germline ends. CDR3 DNA sequence: TGCGCCAGCAGCTACGGGGGGAACACTGAAGCTTTCTTT. Amino acids: CASSYGGNTEAFF.

Comment on this clone: One end of the junction does not line up with germline, which may come from a read error. CDR3 DNA: TGCGCCTGCAGGAAAGGTATAACTAGCACAGATACGCAGTATTTT. This gives the protein CACRKGITSTDTQYF. V is TRBV5-1 and J is TRBJ2-3; no clear D. Germline assignment: CDR1 SGHRS and CDR2 YFSETQ. The CDR3 contains 15 residues.

The V call is TRBV7-2, the J call TRBJ2-1; D is possibly TRBD1 (5 bases). CDR3 length: 17 amino acids. V was trimmed by 0 bases and J by 7 bases, leaving 19 bases between them. Germline values: CDR1 SGHTA, CDR2 FQGNSA. The CDR3 DNA sequence: TGTGCCAGCAGCTTAGCGTTACTGGCAGGGTCCAGGAATGAGCAGTTCTTC. Translated, it gives CASSLALLAGSRNEQFF.

V gene TRBV7-8 combines with J gene TRBJ1-4, with D hard to call. The V end was cut by 5 bases, the J end by 8 bases, with 15 bases between. Germline lookup yields CDR1 SGHVS and CDR2 FQNEAQ. The CDR3 has 14 residues. The CDR3 loop is CASSPGRFGEKLFF. The CDR3 bases are TGTGCCAGCAGCCCCGGGCGGTTCGGGGAAAAACTGTTTTTT.

J is TRBJ1-2 and V is TRBV18; 7 nucleotides line up with TRBD1. V was pared by 3 bases and J by 8 bases, with 9 bases of the junction left unmatched. Germline V gene data show CDR1 as KGHSH and CDR2 as LQKENI. There are 14 residues in the CDR3. CDR3 residues: CASSPFTGAEGYTF. In nucleotides, the CDR3 is TGTGCCAGCTCACCTTTCACAGGGGCTGAGGGCTACACCTTC.

The V gene is TRBV4-3, the J gene TRBJ2-2; D is undetermined. CDR3 length: 13 residues. The ends were cut back, 0 bases at V and 5 bases at J, with 4 bases in the middle. Germline V gives CDR1 LGHNA, CDR2 YSLEER. The CDR3 nucleotides are TGCGCCAGCAGCCAAGATTGGACCGGGGAGCTGTTTTTT. Its translation: CASSQDWTGELFF.

The chain employs TRBV9 and TRBJ2-1; D ambiguous. V was clipped by 0 bases and J by 8 bases, with 18 bases between them. The CDR3 runs to 16 residues. Germline V CDR1 and CDR2: SGDLS, YYNGEE. CDR3 residues: CASSVVGGIGTDEQFF. The CDR3 DNA follows: TGTGCCAGCAGCGTAGTCGGTGGCATCGGAACTGATGAGCAGTTCTTC.

This clone was seen only a few times. This sequence joins TRBV9 and TRBJ1-5; D is unresolved. The CDR3 runs 13 residues. Germline lookup yields CDR1 SGDLS and CDR2 YYNGEE. The V and J ends lost 0 bases and 4 bases respectively, with 5 bases between them. The CDR3 loop reads CASSVGTNQPQHF. The CDR3 DNA reads as TGTGCCAGCAGCGTAGGGACGAATCAGCCCCAGCATTTT. The complete variable domain, with remaining parts taken from reference TRBV9 and TRBJ1-5, reads DSGVTQTPKHLITATGQRVTLRCSPRSGDLSVYWYQQSLDQGLQFLIQYYNGEERAKGNILERFSAQQFPDLHSELNLSSLELGDSALYFCASSVGTNQPQHFGDGTRLSIL.

This rearrangement joins TRBV27 to TRBJ2-7; D may be TRBD2 (6 bases). V was trimmed by 0 bases and J by 6 bases, leaving 21 bases between them. CDR1 and CDR2 from the germline V gene are MNHEY and SMNVEV (reference sequence). There are 17 residues in the CDR3. As DNA, the CDR3 is TGTGCCAGCAGTTTATCAGCTAGCGATGTGGGGGAGGTCGAGCAGTACTTC. Encoded protein: CASSLSASDVGEVEQYF.